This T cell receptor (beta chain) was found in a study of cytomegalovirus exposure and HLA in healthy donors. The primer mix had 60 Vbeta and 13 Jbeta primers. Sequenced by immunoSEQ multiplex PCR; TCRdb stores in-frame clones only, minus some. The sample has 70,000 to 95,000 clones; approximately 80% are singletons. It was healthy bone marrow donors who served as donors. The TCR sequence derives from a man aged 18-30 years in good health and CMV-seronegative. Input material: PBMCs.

CDR3 nucleotides: TGTGCCAGCAGAACGCTAGGGAGAGCTACGCAGTATTTT. Translating it yields CASRTLGRATQYF. V is TRBV6-5 and J is TRBJ2-3, with D possibly matching TRBD2 (5 bases). Deletions cut 6 bases from V and 8 bases from J, with 15 bases between. The germline V gene encodes CDR1 MNHEY and CDR2 SVGAGI. The CDR3 totals 13 residues.